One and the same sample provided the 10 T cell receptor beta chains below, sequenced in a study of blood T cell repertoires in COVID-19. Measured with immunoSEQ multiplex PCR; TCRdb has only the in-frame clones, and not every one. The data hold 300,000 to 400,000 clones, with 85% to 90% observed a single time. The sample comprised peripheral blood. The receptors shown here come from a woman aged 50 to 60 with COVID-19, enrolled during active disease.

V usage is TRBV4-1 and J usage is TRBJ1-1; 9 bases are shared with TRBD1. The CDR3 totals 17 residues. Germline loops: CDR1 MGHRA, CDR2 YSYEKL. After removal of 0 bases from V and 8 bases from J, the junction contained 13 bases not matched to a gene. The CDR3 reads CASSQDLVTGGFEEAFF. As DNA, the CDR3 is TGCGCCAGCAGCCAAGATCTAGTTACAGGGGGCTTTGAGGAAGCTTTCTTT.

CDR3 residues: CASSILAGGISSYEQYF. CDR3 sequence (DNA): TGTGCCAGTAGTATTCTAGCGGGAGGGATAAGCTCCTACGAGCAGTACTTC. The chain employs TRBV19 and TRBJ2-7; 12 nucleotides line up with TRBD2. Germline V gene data show CDR1 as LNHDA and CDR2 as SQIVND (reference sequence). V lost 3 bases and J lost 0; bases outside the gene matches: 6. The CDR3 sequence is 17 residues long.

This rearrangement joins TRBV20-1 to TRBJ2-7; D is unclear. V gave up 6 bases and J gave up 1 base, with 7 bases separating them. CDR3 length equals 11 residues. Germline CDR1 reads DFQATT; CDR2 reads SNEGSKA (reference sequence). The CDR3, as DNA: TGCAGTGCCGCGGCTTCCTACGAGCAGTACTTC. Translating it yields CSAAASYEQYF.

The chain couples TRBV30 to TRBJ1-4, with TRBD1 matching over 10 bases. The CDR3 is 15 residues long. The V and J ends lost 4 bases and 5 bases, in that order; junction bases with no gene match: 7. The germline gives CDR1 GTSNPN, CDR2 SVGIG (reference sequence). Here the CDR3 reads CAWIPPGQGNEKLFF. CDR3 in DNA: TGTGCCTGGATCCCCCCGGGACAGGGGAATGAAAAACTGTTTTTT.

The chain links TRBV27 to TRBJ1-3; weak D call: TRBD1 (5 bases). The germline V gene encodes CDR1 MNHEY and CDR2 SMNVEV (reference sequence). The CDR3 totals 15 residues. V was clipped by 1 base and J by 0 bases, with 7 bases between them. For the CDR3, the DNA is TGTGCCAGCAGTTTATGGGGCGGCTCTGGAAACACCATATATTTT. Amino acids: CASSLWGGSGNTIYF.

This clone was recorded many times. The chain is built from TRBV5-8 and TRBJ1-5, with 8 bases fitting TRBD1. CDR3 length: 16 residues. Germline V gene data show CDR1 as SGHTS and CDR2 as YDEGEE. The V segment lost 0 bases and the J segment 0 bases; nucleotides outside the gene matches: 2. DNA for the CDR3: TGTGCCAGCAGCTTGGACAGGGGGGTTAGCAATCAGCCCCAGCATTTT. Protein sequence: CASSLDRGVSNQPQHF.

CDR3 nucleotide sequence: TGTGCCAGCAGCCAAGTCAGGACAGGGGGCGGATCCTACGAGCAGTACTTC. This encodes CASSQVRTGGGSYEQYF. J is TRBJ2-7 and V is TRBV3-1 (or the pseudogene TRBV3-2); 11 nucleotides align to TRBD1. There are 17 residues in the CDR3. Trimming removed 1 base from V and 1 base from J; junction bases left unmatched: 6. CDR1 is LGHDT and CDR2 is YNNKEL in the germline V gene (reference sequence).

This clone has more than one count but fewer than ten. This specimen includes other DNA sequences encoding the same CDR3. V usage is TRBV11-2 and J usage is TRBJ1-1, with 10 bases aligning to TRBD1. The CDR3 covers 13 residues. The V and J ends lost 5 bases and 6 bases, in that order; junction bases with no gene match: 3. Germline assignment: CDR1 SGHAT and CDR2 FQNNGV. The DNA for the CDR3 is TGTGCCAGCAGCCTCGGGACAGGGGCTGAAGCTTTCTTT. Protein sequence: CASSLGTGAEAFF.

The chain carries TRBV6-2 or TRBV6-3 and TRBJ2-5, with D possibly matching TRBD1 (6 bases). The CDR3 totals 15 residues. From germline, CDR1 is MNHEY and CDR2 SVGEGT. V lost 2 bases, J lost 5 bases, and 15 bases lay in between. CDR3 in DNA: TGTGCCAGCAGTTACGCCGGGACATCGGGGGAGACCCAGTACTTC. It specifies CASSYAGTSGETQYF.

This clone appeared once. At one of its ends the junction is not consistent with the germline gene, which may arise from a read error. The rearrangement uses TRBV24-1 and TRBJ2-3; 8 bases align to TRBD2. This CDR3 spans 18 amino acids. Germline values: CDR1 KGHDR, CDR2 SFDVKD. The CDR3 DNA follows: TGTGCCACCAGTGATGCAGGTCTGGCGGGAGGTTCCACAGGTACGCAGTATTTT. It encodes CATSDAGLAGGSTGTQYF.